The 9 T cell receptor beta chains below all came from one sample that was sequenced in a study of identical twins. TCRdb fed the 5' RACE reads into MiXCR, producing one record per CDR3 protein. The sample lists approximately 700,000 distinct CDR3 sequences; around 6% were seen once. Sequencing was performed on naive T cells sorted from blood. Every receptor here comes from a man aged 18 to 30 in good health.

This clonotype was seen at least ten times. A read error may produce the germline difference seen at one junction end. The rearrangement uses TRBV10-3 and TRBJ2-1; TRBD1 aligns across 7 bases. CDR3 length: 11 amino acids. The germline CDR1 and CDR2 sequences are ENHRY and SYGVKD. The CDR3 DNA reads as TGTGCCATCAGTGAATACTCCGGGACAGTTTTC. Its protein product is CAISEYSGTVF.

This clonotype was seen many times. This chain uses TRBV10-1 with TRBJ1-1, with D unresolved. Trimming took 2 bases from V and 7 from J, leaving 11 bases between them. Germline lookup yields CDR1 WNHNN and CDR2 SYGVQD (reference sequence). The CDR3 runs to 13 residues. CDR3 region: CASSEEPSYEAFF. In DNA form, the CDR3 reads TGCGCCAGCAGTGAGGAACCCTCCTATGAAGCTTTCTTT.

The chain has TRBV29-1 and TRBJ2-6; the D is unclear. V lost 3 bases and J lost 6, with 12 bases in between. This CDR3 contains 14 residues. CDR1 and CDR2 (germline): SQVTM, ANQGSEA. As DNA, the CDR3 is TGCAGCGTTGAGGATCTCGCTGAGGCCAACGTCCTGACTTTC. This codes for CSVEDLAEANVLTF.

This chain joins TRBV3-1 and TRBJ2-2; the match to TRBD2 covers 15 bases. The CDR3 sequence is 18 residues long. The junction had 10 bases not matched to a gene; V was cut back by 4 bases and J by 7 bases. Germline lookup yields CDR1 LGHDT and CDR2 YNNKEL (reference sequence). In DNA form, the CDR3 reads TGTGCCAGCAGCCTAAAGGGGACTAGCGGGAGGTCAGGCGGGGAGCTGTTTTTT. Residues: CASSLKGTSGRSGGELFF.

The chain uses TRBV5-5 and TRBJ1-2; D gene uncertain. Germline lookup yields CDR1 SGHKS and CDR2 YYEKEE (reference sequence). V was pared by 4 bases and J by 3 bases, with 10 bases between. CDR3 size: 13 residues. CDR3 sequence reads: CASSHKRYYGYTF. CDR3 DNA: TGTGCCAGCAGCCATAAAAGATACTATGGCTACACCTTC. The variable domain in full, with the rest retrieved from reference TRBV5-5 and TRBJ1-2, is DAGVTQSPTHLIKTRGQQVTLRCSPISGHKSVSWYQQVLGQGPQFIFQYYEKEERGRGNFPDRFSARQFPNYSSELNVNALLLGDSALYLCASSHKRYYGYTFGSGTRLTVV.

V gene TRBV28 combines with J gene TRBJ2-1; weak D call: TRBD1 (5 bases). The CDR3 has 13 residues. The germline V gene has CDR1 MDHEN and CDR2 SYDVKM. V shed 3 bases and J shed 14 bases, with 17 bases lying between them. DNA for the CDR3: TGTGCCAGCAGTTTCCAGGGCAGGCCTAGGGAGTTCTTC. It specifies CASSFQGRPREFF.

This clonotype was observed many times. The CDR3 is CASSLAAEANYEQYF. Here the CDR3 DNA reads TGCGCCAGCAGCTTGGCGGCGGAGGCAAACTACGAGCAGTACTTC. The chain links TRBV5-1 to TRBJ2-7; tentative D call: TRBD2 (5 bases). Germline V gives CDR1 SGHRS, CDR2 YFSETQ. The CDR3 has 15 amino acids. The V and J ends lost 0 bases and 3 bases respectively, with 13 bases between them.

This sequence joins TRBV3-1 and TRBJ1-1, with D hard to call. Trimming left V 0 bases short and J 6 bases short, with 20 bases between. This CDR3 has 17 residues. CDR1 is LGHDT and CDR2 is YNNKEL in the germline V gene (reference sequence). The CDR3 DNA follows: TGTGCCAGCAGCCAAGAGGTCCGCGTGACAAGTACCCCTGAAGCTTTCTTT. Residues: CASSQEVRVTSTPEAFF.

This clonotype was recorded a few times. The chain links TRBV5-5 to TRBJ2-1; 8 positions agree with TRBD1. Germline V gene lookup returns CDR1 SGHKS and CDR2 YYEKEE (reference sequence). After removal of 1 base from V and 3 bases from J, the junction contained 6 bases not matched to a gene. The CDR3 runs to 16 residues. The CDR3: CASSLPRTGNYNEQFF. The DNA for the CDR3 is TGTGCCAGCAGCTTGCCCCGGACAGGGAACTACAATGAGCAGTTCTTC.